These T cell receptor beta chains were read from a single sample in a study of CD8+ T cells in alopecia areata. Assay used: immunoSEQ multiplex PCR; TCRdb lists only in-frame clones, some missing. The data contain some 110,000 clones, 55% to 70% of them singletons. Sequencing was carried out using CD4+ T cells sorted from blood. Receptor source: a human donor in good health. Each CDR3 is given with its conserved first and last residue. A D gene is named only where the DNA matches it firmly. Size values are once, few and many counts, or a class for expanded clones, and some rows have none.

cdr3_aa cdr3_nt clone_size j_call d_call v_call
CAWSVRRTSGVADTQYF TGTGCCTGGAGTGTACGTAGGACTAGCGGAGTGGCAGATACGCAGTATTTT . TRBJ2-3 TRBD2 TRBV30
CASSLNSPTGDGYTF TGCGCCAGCAGTCTCAACTCCCCGACAGGGGATGGCTACACCTTC . TRBJ1-2 TRBD1 TRBV23-1
CASRGTGAQPQHF TGTGCCAGCAGGGGGACAGGAGCTCAGCCCCAGCATTTT . TRBJ1-5 TRBD1 TRBV2
CASSLVGTDYEQYF TGTGCCAGCAGCTTAGTAGGGACGGACTACGAGCAGTACTTC few TRBJ2-7 . TRBV13
CASSGTGVGTGELFF TGTGCCAGCAGCGGGACAGGGGTTGGTACCGGGGAGCTGTTTTTT . TRBJ2-2 TRBD1 TRBV5-4
CASSPGLRSSYNEQFF TGTGCCAGCAGCCCCGGGTTACGAAGCTCCTACAATGAGCAGTTCTTC . TRBJ2-1 . TRBV7-3
CAISRGGETQYF TGTGCCATCTCCAGGGGAGGAGAGACCCAGTACTTC . TRBJ2-5 . TRBV30
CASSTHRGPGNEQFF TGCGCCAGCAGCACCCACAGGGGGCCCGGCAATGAGCAGTTCTTC . TRBJ2-1 TRBD1 TRBV4-1
CASSPGTVSTDTQYF TGCGCCAGCAGCCCAGGGACCGTTAGCACAGATACGCAGTATTTT . TRBJ2-3 . TRBV5-1
CASRHRDSYEQYF TGTGCCAGCAGGCACCGGGACTCCTACGAGCAGTACTTC medium-sized TRBJ2-7 . TRBV6-5
CSVDSGLGPYEQYF TGCAGCGTGGATTCGGGACTAGGACCCTACGAGCAGTACTTC . TRBJ2-7 TRBD2 TRBV29-1
CASSEAGITDTQYF TGTGCCAGCTCAGAGGCAGGAATCACAGATACGCAGTATTTT . TRBJ2-3 . TRBV18
CAWSVGGGPDTQYF TGTGCCTGGAGTGTCGGAGGGGGCCCAGATACGCAGTATTTT . TRBJ2-3 . TRBV30
CASSLIYNSGNEQFF TGCGCCAGCAGCTTGATTTACAATTCTGGGAATGAGCAGTTCTTC . TRBJ2-1 . TRBV5-1
CASSPGTGETQYF TGTGCCAGCAGTCCCGGGACTGGAGAGACCCAGTACTTC . TRBJ2-5 . TRBV27
CASSLVTVEKLFF TGTGCCAGCAGCTTGGTGACAGTCGAAAAACTGTTTTTT . TRBJ1-4 . TRBV5-6
CAWRGTAAYEQYF TGTGCCTGGAGGGGGACAGCAGCCTACGAGCAGTACTTC . TRBJ2-7 TRBD1 TRBV30
CAWSPRFGTGYTF TGTGCCTGGAGTCCCCGGTTCGGTACCGGCTACACCTTC . TRBJ1-2 . TRBV30
CASSVNSYEQYF TGTGCCAGCAGCGTAAACTCCTACGAGCAGTACTTC . TRBJ2-7 . TRBV9
CAWGSPMGHLNTEAFF TGTGCCTGGGGATCACCTATGGGGCACTTGAACACTGAAGCTTTCTTT . TRBJ1-1 . TRBV30
CASRKGLDELDTQYF TGTGCCAGCAGGAAGGGACTAGATGAATTGGATACGCAGTATTTT . TRBJ2-3 TRBD2 TRBV7-8
CASSRRSDRAGQPQHF TGTGCCAGCAGCCGACGCAGCGACAGGGCCGGTCAGCCCCAGCATTTT few TRBJ1-5 TRBD1 TRBV7-2
CASSTQGSGNQPQHF TGTGCCAGCTCAACCCAGGGTTCTGGCAATCAGCCCCAGCATTTT . TRBJ1-5 . TRBV18
CAIKQGYTGELFF TGTGCCATAAAACAGGGGTACACCGGGGAGCTGTTTTTT . TRBJ2-2 TRBD1 TRBV5-4
CASKLTFVRSPLHF TGTGCCAGCAAACTTACGTTTGTGAGATCACCCCTCCACTTT . TRBJ1-6 . TRBV6-5
CSVEDPRGNGYTF TGCAGCGTTGAAGATCCCAGGGGTAATGGCTACACCTTC few TRBJ1-2 . TRBV29-1
CASSLRQGNQPQHF TGTGCCAGCAGCCTCCGACAGGGCAATCAGCCCCAGCATTTT . TRBJ1-5 . TRBV7-2
CASSGSGNTIYF TGTGCCAGCAGCGGCTCTGGAAACACCATATATTTT few TRBJ1-3 . TRBV28
CASSSGQGGYEQYF TGTGCCAGCAGCTCGGGACAGGGGGGCTACGAGCAGTACTTC . TRBJ2-7 TRBD1 TRBV7-9
CASSFMVRYGYTF TGTGCCAGCAGCTTTATGGTCCGCTATGGCTACACCTTC few TRBJ1-2 . TRBV11-2
CASSPSRVRGETQYF TGTGCCAGCAGTCCCTCGAGGGTCCGGGGAGAGACCCAGTACTTC . TRBJ2-5 . TRBV27
CSAALDPTPYNEQFF TGCAGCGCCGCTCTGGACCCAACCCCCTACAATGAGCAGTTCTTC . TRBJ2-1 . TRBV29-1